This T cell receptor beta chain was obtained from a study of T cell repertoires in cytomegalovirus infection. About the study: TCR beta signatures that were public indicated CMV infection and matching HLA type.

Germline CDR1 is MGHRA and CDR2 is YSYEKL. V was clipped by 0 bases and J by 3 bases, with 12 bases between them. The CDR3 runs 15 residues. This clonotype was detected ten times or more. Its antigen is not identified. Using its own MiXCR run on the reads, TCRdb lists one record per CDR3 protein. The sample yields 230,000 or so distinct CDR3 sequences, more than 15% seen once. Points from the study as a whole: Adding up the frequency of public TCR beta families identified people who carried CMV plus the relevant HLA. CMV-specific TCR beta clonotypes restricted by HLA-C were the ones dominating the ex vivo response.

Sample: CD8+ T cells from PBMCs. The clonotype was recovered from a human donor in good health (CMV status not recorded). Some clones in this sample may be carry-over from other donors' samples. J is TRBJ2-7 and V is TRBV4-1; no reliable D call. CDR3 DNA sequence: TGCGCCAGCAGCCAAGATCCCAGTTTCCTCTACGAGCAGTACTTC. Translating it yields CASSQDPSFLYEQYF.